The sequence of this T cell receptor (beta chain) was determined in a study of cytomegalovirus exposure and HLA in healthy donors (dated by TCRdb to the late 2010s). For context, the study as a whole: According to an earlier analysis of 587 of the donors, some 170 million T cells yielded approximately 120 million unique TCR beta sequences and 276 Gb of sequence data. An early release that covered approximately 600 HLA-typed donors contained about 300 gigabases of sequencing data and roughly 84 million unique TCR sequences. Among the approximately 420 genotyped donors, approximately 82% belonged to the genetic ancestry cluster associated with self-reported Caucasian donors. The study aimed to test whether cataloging public T cell receptors could reveal signatures of past pathogen exposure. The T cell repertoires of 700 or so subjects were profiled by immunosequencing and related to cytomegalovirus serostatus. In addition to the first cohort of roughly 670 subjects, a separate validation cohort of 130 or so different subjects was used. To predict cytomegalovirus infection status, the study combined high-throughput TCR immunosequencing, statistical association of individual TCRs with disease status, and machine learning. A later analysis re-analyzed previously published TCR beta repertoires from 650 to 800 donors and added high-resolution HLA genotyping to study TCR occurrence patterns. The later analysis used no new phenotypic data to find candidate immune exposures, relying instead on TCR beta sequences and their occurrence across donors. In an earlier analysis of a few hundred of the donors, high-throughput TCR beta sequencing was used to judge whether each TCR beta V gene segment behaved as functional or pseudogenic. Donor age, sex, ethnicity and CMV serostatus were compiled alongside the repertoire data. A later genetic analysis took genome-wide SNP genotypes for about three fifths of the 666 donors and used that subset as a discovery cohort. Every repertoire in the discovery cohort had been generated on one and the same sequencing platform. HLA typing included class I and class II loci at four-digit resolution. Typing coverage varied by locus: about 620-640 donors for A, B, C, DRB1 and DQB1; roughly 560 for DQA1; approximately 570 for DPA1; 400 to 480 for DPB1. Four to six DR-DQ haplotypes were handled as single units for association and clustering, since linkage in the cohort was strong. Across approximately 420 genotyped donors of the cohort, an average of about 200,000 unique TCR beta nucleotide sequences per donor were sequenced, and roughly 17% of those sequences were non-productive.

The CDR3 sequence holds 16 residues, the cysteine and phenylalanine included. Only the CDR3 DNA stays, 48 bases, in frame from base 1. The CDR1 and CDR2 encoded by the germline V gene (reference sequence) are SEHNR and FQNEAQ. The V end loses 1 base and the J end loses 1 base, and a stretch of 13 bases separates them. Library method: the immunoSEQ multiplex PCR assay. A mixture of 60 forward primers for TCR Vbeta segments and 13 reverse primers for TCR Jbeta segments was used in the multiplex PCR. The CDR3 region of rearranged TCR beta genes was amplified from genomic DNA with a multiplex PCR assay. On the Illumina HiSeq System, the amplified TCR beta libraries were sequenced as 87-base-pair reads. Per the source publication's procedure: In a later analysis, around 80 million unique TCR beta chains were counted across the approximately 640 repertoires, and around 11 million of these chains were shared by at least two donors. A nearest-neighbor algorithm error-corrected the raw reads and collapsed the reads into unique sequences, merging closely related sequences to remove PCR and sequencing errors. CDR3 sequences were aligned to IMGT reference sequences to assign V, D and J gene segments. For a sequence to be retained, a match of at least six nucleotides to both a V gene segment and a J gene segment was required. Rearrangements were classified as productive when the CDR3 lacked stop codons and remained in frame with V and J, and all other rearrangements were classified as non-productive. Following IMGT convention, CDR3 was defined as the stretch from the second conserved V-encoded cysteine up to the conserved J-encoded phenylalanine. The earlier analysis of some 550 of the donors excluded any sequence lacking an unambiguous match to a single V gene segment. An earlier analysis of a few hundred of the donors called V segments functional above 56.7% productive rearrangements and segregating when the between-donor standard deviation exceeded 5%. A statistical classification framework was built for diagnosing cytomegalovirus status from the catalog of TCR beta chain sequences. A later analysis assigned V and J genes by comparing TCR nucleotide sequences with IMGT/GENE-DB human TR gene sequences. In a later analysis, CDR3 sequences and most-parsimonious VDJ recombination scenarios were assigned using the TCRdist pipeline. In a later analysis, each TCR beta chain was defined by its CDR3 amino acid sequence together with its V-gene family, and reads without a unique V-gene family were excluded. In a later analysis, 450 to 600 highly shared, low-generation-probability nucleotide sequences were removed to address suspected cross-contamination and a sequencing artifact. In a later analysis, a clonal expansion index was calculated for each public chain from normalized within-repertoire ranks of inferred template counts. A later analysis computed generation probabilities with a VDJ recombination model fitted to out-of-frame rearrangements, and checked the results against IGoR. In a later analysis, TCR-TCR, TCR-HLA and TCR-CMV co-occurrence was scored with hypergeometric tests, and a repertoire-size bias correction was applied to TCR pairs. To estimate false discovery rates, a later analysis permuted the HLA or CMV assignments 20 times. In a later analysis, co-occurring TCRs were grouped with DBSCAN, and TCRdist sequence similarity was added when clustering was performed within HLA-allele-positive subsets. Repertoires with fewer than 30,000 or more than 120,000 public chains, plus five repertoires with anomalous nucleotide sharing, were excluded from co-occurrence clustering. The source is immuneACCESS, and TCRdb retained only in-frame sequences with V and J called. Part of the clones is not carried over; for the studies checked, unresolved V genes explain less than half of this, and the remainder is unexplained. That table furnishes V, J and clone size, whereas the DNA furnished D and trimming. This sample is represented by some 170,000 clones; roughly four fifths of them were singletons. 3% of the sample goes to the ten largest clones.

The investigation overall reported the following: A cluster of highly shared sequence variants was judged likely to be a technical artifact of the sequencing pipeline. The authors suggested that the approach could potentially be generalized to other disease states and immunological phenotypes. Assigning TCR associations to individual alleles was difficult when HLA alleles, especially DR and DQ, strongly co-occurred. In a later analysis, the rate of TCR association differed among HLA loci, with DRB1 alleles having the most associated TCRs and HLA-C alleles having the fewest. The 87-base-pair reads could not distinguish some IMGT-functional V segments, including TRBV6-2 and TRBV6-3, so those segments were excluded. Compared with equally common non-associated chains, HLA-associated TCR beta chains in a later analysis were more clonally expanded and had lower generation probabilities. Most CMV-associated TCR beta chains appeared to be HLA-restricted in a later analysis, and the HLA associations seemed to be driven largely by CMV exposure. In an earlier analysis of about 600 of the donors, most TCR beta V segments appeared in productive rearrangements about 87% or about 30% of the time, broadly matching IMGT annotations. The study gave a list of 150 to 200 TCR beta chains associated with cytomegalovirus. A further reported finding was that TCR beta sequences accurately predicted the HLA-A and HLA-B alleles for most subjects in the first cohort. According to a later genetic analysis, donors in an Asian-associated ancestry cluster had fewer N-insertions in productive TCRs than the roughly 660-donor mean. CMV serostatus was the only immune exposure information available for the cohort. The classifier was reported to diagnose cytomegalovirus status with high specificity and sensitivity in both the original and validation cohorts. Linkage disequilibrium might explain the correlated functional status among segregating V segments, but an unknown experimental factor could not be ruled out. Because some donors lacked HLA typing at each locus, the association tests relied only on the typed subset. V-gene and J-gene trimming of TCR beta chains was associated with a missense DCLRE1C variant in a later genetic analysis, and the association was replicated in an independent cohort. In vitro tests confirmed that a few of the cytomegalovirus-associated TCR beta chains recognize cytomegalovirus antigens. According to a later analysis, parvovirus B19, influenza, CMV and Epstein-Barr virus appeared linked to several top co-occurrence clusters. Sequencing depth was assumed to be roughly uniform across donors in the presence/absence analyses, though that assumption may not hold. About 15 rarely observed V segments, including chromosome 9 orphons, were excluded from the earlier analysis of a few hundred of the donors because counts were too low. Across donors, most TCR sequences were observed very rarely, whereas some public TCRs were present in many individuals. The cohort was sequenced for TCR beta chains only, and without alpha or paired-chain data the features that could be detected were limited. In a later analysis, about 17,000 TCR beta sequences were associated with specific HLA alleles at a false discovery rate of 0.05.

The cohort comprised some 680 healthy bone marrow donors. At the time of sampling, every cohort member was nominally healthy, though immune exposures that went unrecorded were likely present. The donor tested CMV seropositive and was one of the 289 seropositive cohort members. Every donor gave a peripheral blood sample, and the peripheral blood mononuclear cells from that sample were used for TCR beta sequencing. The Qiagen DNeasy Blood Extraction Kit was used to extract genomic DNA from the blood cell samples. A word on this clone: What antigen it recognizes has not been identified. The input lacks base qualities; no much larger clone sits a single base away.

Sequenced sample: PBMCs. Recombination connected TRBV7-9 to TRBJ1-1, and the D gene may be TRBD1, 5 bases matching. The clonotype originates from a woman in her forties or fifties in good health and CMV-seropositive. The CDR3: CASSLGLGGANTEAFF. In nucleotide form, the sequence is TGTGCCAGCAGCTTAGGGTTGGGAGGGGCGAACACTGAAGCTTTCTTT.